The rows below give T cell receptor beta chains drawn from one sample of a study of blood T cell repertoires in COVID-19. Repertoires were generated with immunoSEQ multiplex PCR, while TCRdb's copy carries only in-frame clones and drops some. There are some 200,000 clones in the sample; almost 90% occur only once, and about 1.5% lies in the top ten. Sequencing used peripheral blood. These receptors were obtained from a man in his late teens or twenties with active or convalescent COVID-19. Both conserved end residues are part of each CDR3. D genes are given only for firm matches. Only part of the rows carry a size: once, few, many, or a class if the clone is expanded.

15	TRBV13	.	TRBJ2-1	TRBD2	TGTGCCAGCAGCTTAGGAGTGGGAGGGGACAATGAGCAGTTCTTC	CASSLGVGGDNEQFF
17	TRBV30	.	TRBJ2-7	TRBD2	TGTGCCTGGAGTCGTGACAGGGTACCTAGCGGGAGTAATGGGCAGTACTTC	CAWSRDRVPSGSNGQYF
15	TRBV7-2	.	TRBJ1-1	.	TGTGCCAGCAGCTTCGATGGCCGGGGAAACACTGAAGCTTTCTTT	CASSFDGRGNTEAFF
15	TRBV6-1	few	TRBJ1-5	TRBD1	TGTGCCAGCAGTGAAGAGGGACAGGGTTATCAGCCCCAGCATTTT	CASSEEGQGYQPQHF
19	TRBV3-1/TRBV3-2	.	TRBJ2-1	TRBD2	TGTGCCAGCAGCCATTCTTTCGCGGGAGGGACACCGGGTTACAATGAGCAGTTCTTC	CASSHSFAGGTPGYNEQFF
13	TRBV2	.	TRBJ1-1	.	TGTGCCAGCAATCCGGGGAGGGACACTGAAGCTTTCTTT	CASNPGRDTEAFF
15	TRBV18	.	TRBJ2-1	.	TGTGCCAGCTCACCGGGGCGGGATTGGTTAAATGAGCAGTTCTTC	CASSPGRDWLNEQFF
13	TRBV28	few	TRBJ1-5	TRBD1	TGTGCCAGCCGGGACAGGGCGAAACAGCCCCAGCATTTT	CASRDRAKQPQHF
14	TRBV6-5	once	TRBJ2-1	TRBD2	TGTGCCAGCAAAAATGGGGAGCGGGAGGGCCGGGAGTTCTTC	CASKNGEREGREFF
15	TRBV11-1	.	TRBJ1-5	TRBD1	TGTGCCAGCAGCGCGGGACAGGGAACTCATCAGCCCCAGCATTTT	CASSAGQGTHQPQHF
13	TRBV6-1	.	TRBJ1-1	TRBD1	TGTGCCACGGGGGGACAGGGGAACACTGAAGCTTTCTTT	CATGGQGNTEAFF
14	TRBV7-3	.	TRBJ2-1	.	TGTGCCAGCAGCTTAACCGGGAGTGGCAATGAGCAGTTCTTC	CASSLTGSGNEQFF
15	TRBV2	.	TRBJ2-7	.	TGTGCCAGCAGTGAAGAGGCAGGGCTAGGGTACGAGCAGTACTTC	CASSEEAGLGYEQYF
16	TRBV6-1	few	TRBJ2-7	TRBD2	TGTGCCAGCAGTGAACCTAGCGGGAGGGGAACCTACGAGCAGTACTTC	CASSEPSGRGTYEQYF
15	TRBV9	.	TRBJ2-7	TRBD2	TGTGCCAGCAGCGTAGGGCCGGGAGGCTCCTACGAGCAGTACTTC	CASSVGPGGSYEQYF
14	TRBV20-1	.	TRBJ2-3	TRBD2	TGCAGTGCTAGTACTAGCGGAGGTACAGATACGCAGTATTTT	CSASTSGGTDTQYF
15	TRBV14	.	TRBJ2-4	TRBD1	TGTGCCAGCAGCCGTCAAACAGGGGTCAAAAACATTCAGTACTTC	CASSRQTGVKNIQYF
13	TRBV5-1	.	TRBJ2-1	.	TGCGCCAGCAGCTTGGCGCTATCGGTGGAGCAGTTCTTC	CASSLALSVEQFF
13	TRBV12-3/TRBV12-4	few	TRBJ1-2	TRBD1	TGTGCCAGCACCCCGGGGACAGGGGGTGGCTACACCTTC	CASTPGTGGGYTF
15	TRBV3-1/TRBV3-2	.	TRBJ2-7	.	TGTGCCAGCAGCCAAGAAGGTAGCGGTTACTACGAGCAGTACTTC	CASSQEGSGYYEQYF
13	TRBV29-1	few	TRBJ1-1	.	TGCAGCGTTGGACAGGAGAGGAACACTGAAGCTTTCTTT	CSVGQERNTEAFF
15	TRBV28	.	TRBJ2-3	TRBD2	TGTGCCAGCAGTCCCCGGACTAGCGGCACAGATACGCAGTATTTT	CASSPRTSGTDTQYF
19	TRBV4-2	.	TRBJ2-3	TRBD2	TGTGCCAGCAGCCCCTATCGGACTAGCGGGAGGGCCATTGAAGATACGCAGTATTTT	CASSPYRTSGRAIEDTQYF
16	TRBV7-9	.	TRBJ2-1	TRBD2	TGTGCCAGCAGCAAGGGACTAGCGGACCATTACAATGAGCAGTTCTTC	CASSKGLADHYNEQFF
15	TRBV18	.	TRBJ1-1	.	TGTGCCAGCTCACGATCCTACGATTGGAACACTGAAGCTTTCTTT	CASSRSYDWNTEAFF
14	TRBV6-5	.	TRBJ2-1	TRBD2	TGTGCCAGCAGCCGGGACTATCGGGGGAGTGAGCAGTTCTTC	CASSRDYRGSEQFF
14	TRBV6-5	.	TRBJ1-4	.	TGTGCCAGCAGTTATGGGGGGTTGGATGAAAAACTGTTTTTT	CASSYGGLDEKLFF
15	TRBV2	.	TRBJ2-2	TRBD1	TGTGCCAGCAGGTCCGGACAGGGGTACACCGGGGAGCTGTTTTTT	CASRSGQGYTGELFF
19	TRBV9	once	TRBJ1-6	.	TGTGCCAGCAGCGTAGAGAGGGACACCTTGAGCTCCTATAATTCACCCCTCCACTTT	CASSVERDTLSSYNSPLHF
15	TRBV24-1	.	TRBJ2-1	TRBD2	TGTGCCACCAGTGATTTTGGCGGGGGGAACAATGAGCAGTTCTTC	CATSDFGGGNNEQFF
15	TRBV2	.	TRBJ2-7	TRBD1	TGTGCCAGCAGTGGGACAGGGGGCTTAAACTACGAGCAGTACTTC	CASSGTGGLNYEQYF
13	TRBV7-8	.	TRBJ2-5	.	TGTGCCAGCAGCCCCCGCGGGGTAGAGACCCAGTACTTC	CASSPRGVETQYF
17	TRBV27	.	TRBJ2-7	TRBD2	TGTGCCAGCAGTTTTACCGAGGGACTACTATCAAGGGGCGAGCAGTACTTC	CASSFTEGLLSRGEQYF
14	TRBV7-2	.	TRBJ2-3	TRBD1	TGTGCCAGCAGCACGGGACAGCACACAGATACGCAGTATTTT	CASSTGQHTDTQYF
15	TRBV5-4	once	TRBJ2-7	.	TGTGCCAGCAGCTTAGGCCAGGGGGGCCCCTACGAGCAGTACTTC	CASSLGQGGPYEQYF
15	TRBV5-6	.	TRBJ1-1	.	TGTGCCAGCAGCTCGCCCCGCGGCGTGAACACTGAAGCTTTCTTT	CASSSPRGVNTEAFF
16	TRBV4-2	.	TRBJ2-7	TRBD2	TGTGCCAGCAGCCAAGGTAGACTAGCGGGAGGCTACGAGCAGTACTTC	CASSQGRLAGGYEQYF
15	TRBV20-1	once	TRBJ1-4	TRBD1	TGCAGTGCTAGTGAGCCGGGACAGGGTAATGAAAAACTGTTTTTT	CSASEPGQGNEKLFF
15	TRBV6-5	.	TRBJ2-3	TRBD2	TGTGCCAGCAGTTACGGCGGGGGACGGACAGATACGCAGTATTTT	CASSYGGGRTDTQYF
17	TRBV9	.	TRBJ2-3	TRBD2	TGTGCCAGCAGCGTAGGGACTAGCGGATCTAGCACAGATACGCAGTATTTT	CASSVGTSGSSTDTQYF
13	TRBV6-4	few	TRBJ1-1	.	TGTGCCAGCAGTGAATCGGCAGGGACTGAAGCTTTCTTT	CASSESAGTEAFF
14	TRBV19	.	TRBJ1-1	.	TGTGCCAGTAGTATAGGACACTTGAACACTGAAGCTTTCTTT	CASSIGHLNTEAFF
17	TRBV5-5	.	TRBJ2-1	TRBD2	TGTGCCAGCAGCTTGTTATCCACGGGAGGGCCGGTCGATGAGCAGTTCTTC	CASSLLSTGGPVDEQFF
15	TRBV6-2/TRBV6-3	.	TRBJ2-5	.	TGTGCCAGCAGCCCCGCCGGGTCCGGTCGAGAGACCCAGTACTTC	CASSPAGSGRETQYF
15	TRBV11-2	.	TRBJ1-5	TRBD1	TGTGCCAGCAGCTTAGGACAGGGTCCCAATCAGCCCCAGCATTTT	CASSLGQGPNQPQHF